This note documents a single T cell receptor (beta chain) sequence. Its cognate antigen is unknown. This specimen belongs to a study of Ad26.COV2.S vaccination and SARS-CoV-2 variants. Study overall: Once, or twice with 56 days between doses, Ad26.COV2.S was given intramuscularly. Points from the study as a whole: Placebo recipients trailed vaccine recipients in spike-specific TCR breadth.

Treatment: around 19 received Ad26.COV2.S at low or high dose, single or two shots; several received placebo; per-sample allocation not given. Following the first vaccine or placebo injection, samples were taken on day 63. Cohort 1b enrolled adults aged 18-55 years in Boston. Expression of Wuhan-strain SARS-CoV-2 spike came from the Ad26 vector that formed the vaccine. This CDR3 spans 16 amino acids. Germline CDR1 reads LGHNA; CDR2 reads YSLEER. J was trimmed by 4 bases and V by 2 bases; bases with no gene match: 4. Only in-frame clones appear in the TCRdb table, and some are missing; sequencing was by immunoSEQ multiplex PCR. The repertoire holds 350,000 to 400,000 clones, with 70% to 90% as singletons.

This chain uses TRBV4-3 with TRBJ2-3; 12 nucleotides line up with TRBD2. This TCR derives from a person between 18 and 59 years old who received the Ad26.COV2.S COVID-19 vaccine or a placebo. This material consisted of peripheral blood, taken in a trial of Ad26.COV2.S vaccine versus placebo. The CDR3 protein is CASSQRLAGGADTQYF. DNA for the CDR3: TGCGCCAGCAGCCAACGGCTAGCGGGGGGGGCAGATACGCAGTATTTT.